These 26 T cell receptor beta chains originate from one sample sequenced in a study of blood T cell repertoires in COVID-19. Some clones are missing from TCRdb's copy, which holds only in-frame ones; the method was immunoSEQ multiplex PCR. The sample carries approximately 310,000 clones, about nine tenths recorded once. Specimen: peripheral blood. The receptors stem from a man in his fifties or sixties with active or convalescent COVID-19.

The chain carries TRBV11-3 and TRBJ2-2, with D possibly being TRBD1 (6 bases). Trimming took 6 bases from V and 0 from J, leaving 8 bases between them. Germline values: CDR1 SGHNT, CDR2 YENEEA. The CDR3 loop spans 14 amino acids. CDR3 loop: CASSNRANTGELFF. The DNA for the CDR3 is TGTGCCAGCAGTAACAGGGCGAACACCGGGGAGCTGTTTTTT. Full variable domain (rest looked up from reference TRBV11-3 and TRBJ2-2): EAGVVQSPRYKIIEKKQPVAFWCNPISGHNTLYWYLQNLGQGPELLIRYENEEAVDDSQLPKDRFSAERLKGVDSTLKIQPAELGDSAVYLCASSNRANTGELFFGEGSRLTVL.

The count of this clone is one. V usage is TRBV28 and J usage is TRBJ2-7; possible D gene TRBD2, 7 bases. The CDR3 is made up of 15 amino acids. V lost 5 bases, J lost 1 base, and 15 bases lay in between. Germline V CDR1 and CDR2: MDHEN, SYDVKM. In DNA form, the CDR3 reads TGTGCCAGCAGTCTGGGGGGGGCACCTTCCTACGAGCAGTACTTC. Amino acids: CASSLGGAPSYEQYF.

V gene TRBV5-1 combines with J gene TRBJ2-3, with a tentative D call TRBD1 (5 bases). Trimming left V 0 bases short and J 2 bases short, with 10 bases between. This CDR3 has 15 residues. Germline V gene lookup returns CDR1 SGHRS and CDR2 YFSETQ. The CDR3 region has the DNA TGCGCCAGCAGCTTGGCGGGCAGGGCCACAGATACGCAGTATTTT. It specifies CASSLAGRATDTQYF.

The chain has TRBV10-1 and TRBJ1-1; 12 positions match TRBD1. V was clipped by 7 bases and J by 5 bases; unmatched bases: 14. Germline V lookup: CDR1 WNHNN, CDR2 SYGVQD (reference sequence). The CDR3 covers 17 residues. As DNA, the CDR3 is TGCGCCAGCAACCCAGTTCCGGGACAGGGGGCTGGGACTGAAGCTTTCTTT. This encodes CASNPVPGQGAGTEAFF.

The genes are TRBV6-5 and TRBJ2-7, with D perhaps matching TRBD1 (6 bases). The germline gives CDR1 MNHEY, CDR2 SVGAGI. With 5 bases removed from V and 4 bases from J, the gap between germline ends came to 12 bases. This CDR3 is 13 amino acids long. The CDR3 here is CASSNRDTYEQYF. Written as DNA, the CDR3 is TGTGCCAGCAGTAACCGGGACACATACGAGCAGTACTTC.

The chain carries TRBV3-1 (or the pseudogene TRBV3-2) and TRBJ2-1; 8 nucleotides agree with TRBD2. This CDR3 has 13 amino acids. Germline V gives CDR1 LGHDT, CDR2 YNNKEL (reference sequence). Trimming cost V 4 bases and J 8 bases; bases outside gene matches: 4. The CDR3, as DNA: TGTGCCAGCAGCCTCGGGGGGGGTTATGAGCAGTTCTTC. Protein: CASSLGGGYEQFF.

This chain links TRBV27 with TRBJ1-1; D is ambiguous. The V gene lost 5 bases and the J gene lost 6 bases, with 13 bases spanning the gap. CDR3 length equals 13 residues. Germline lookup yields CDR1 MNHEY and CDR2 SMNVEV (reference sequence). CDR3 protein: CASSPVWAPEAFF. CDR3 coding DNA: TGTGCCAGCAGTCCGGTTTGGGCGCCTGAAGCTTTCTTT.

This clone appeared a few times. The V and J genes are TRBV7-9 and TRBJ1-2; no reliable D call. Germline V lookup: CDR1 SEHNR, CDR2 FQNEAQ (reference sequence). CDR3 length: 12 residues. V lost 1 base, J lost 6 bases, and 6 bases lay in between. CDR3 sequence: CASSLVADGYTF. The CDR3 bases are TGTGCCAGCAGCTTAGTGGCAGATGGCTACACCTTC.

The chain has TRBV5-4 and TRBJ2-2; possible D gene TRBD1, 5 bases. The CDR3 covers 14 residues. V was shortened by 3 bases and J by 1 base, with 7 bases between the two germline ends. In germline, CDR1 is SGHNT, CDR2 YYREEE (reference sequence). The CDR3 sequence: CASSSTGNTGELFF. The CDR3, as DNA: TGTGCCAGCAGCTCCACAGGGAACACCGGGGAGCTGTTTTTT.

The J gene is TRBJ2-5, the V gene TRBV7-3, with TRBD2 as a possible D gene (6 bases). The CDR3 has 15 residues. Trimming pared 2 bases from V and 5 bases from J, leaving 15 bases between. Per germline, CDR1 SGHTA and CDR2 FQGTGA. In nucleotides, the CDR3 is TGTGCCAGCAGCTTAGGTCTAAACGGAGGGGAGACCCAGTACTTC. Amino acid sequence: CASSLGLNGGETQYF.

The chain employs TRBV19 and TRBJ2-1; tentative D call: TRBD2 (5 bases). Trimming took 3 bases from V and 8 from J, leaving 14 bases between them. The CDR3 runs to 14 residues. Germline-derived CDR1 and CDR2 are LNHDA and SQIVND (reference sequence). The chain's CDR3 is CASSIGVRRDEQFF. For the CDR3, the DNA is TGTGCCAGTAGTATCGGGGTAAGACGGGATGAGCAGTTCTTC.

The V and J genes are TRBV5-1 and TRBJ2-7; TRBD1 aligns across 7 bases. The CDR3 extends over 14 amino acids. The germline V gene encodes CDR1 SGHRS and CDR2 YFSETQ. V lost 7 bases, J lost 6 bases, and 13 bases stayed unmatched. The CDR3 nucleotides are TGCGCCAGCGGTCAAGGGGGCCAAAGAGGCGAGCAGTACTTC. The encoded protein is CASGQGGQRGEQYF.

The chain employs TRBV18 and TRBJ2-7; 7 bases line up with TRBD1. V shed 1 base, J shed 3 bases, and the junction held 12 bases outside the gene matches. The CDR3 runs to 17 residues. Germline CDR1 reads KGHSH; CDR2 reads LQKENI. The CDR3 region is CASSPQTGKGQFYEQYF. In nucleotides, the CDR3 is TGTGCCAGCTCACCACAGACAGGGAAGGGACAGTTCTACGAGCAGTACTTC.

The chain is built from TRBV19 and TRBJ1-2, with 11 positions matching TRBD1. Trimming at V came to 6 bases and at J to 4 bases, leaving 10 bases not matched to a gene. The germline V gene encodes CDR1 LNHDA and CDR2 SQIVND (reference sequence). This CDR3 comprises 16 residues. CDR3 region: CASRPMDRGLSYGYTF. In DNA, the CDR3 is TGTGCCAGTAGGCCGATGGACAGGGGGCTTAGCTATGGCTACACCTTC. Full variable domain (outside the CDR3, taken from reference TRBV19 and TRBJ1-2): DGGITQSPKYLFRKEGQNVTLSCEQNLNHDAMYWYRQDPGQGLRLIYYSQIVNDFQKGDIAEGYSVSREKKESFPLTVTSAQKNPTAFYLCASRPMDRGLSYGYTFGSGTRLTVV.

The CDR3 here is CASSWMHRATDTQYF. The CDR3 bases are TGCGCCAGCAGCTGGATGCACAGGGCCACAGATACGCAGTATTTT. The J gene is TRBJ2-3, the V gene TRBV5-1, with D possibly TRBD1 on 6 matching bases. Trimming took off 3 bases at V and 2 bases at J, with 13 bases between the two ends. Germline lookup yields CDR1 SGHRS and CDR2 YFSETQ. The length of the CDR3 is 15 residues.

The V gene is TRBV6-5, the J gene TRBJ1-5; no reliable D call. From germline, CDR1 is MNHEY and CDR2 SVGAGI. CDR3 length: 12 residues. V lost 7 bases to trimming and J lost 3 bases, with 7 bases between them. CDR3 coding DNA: TGTGCCAGCACAGGTAACAATCAGCCCCAGCATTTT. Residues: CASTGNNQPQHF.

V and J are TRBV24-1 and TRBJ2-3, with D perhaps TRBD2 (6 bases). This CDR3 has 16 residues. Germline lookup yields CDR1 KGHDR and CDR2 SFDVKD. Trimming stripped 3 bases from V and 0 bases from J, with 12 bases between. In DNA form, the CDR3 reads TGTGCCACCAGTGATCCCATCGGGGGAAGCACAGATACGCAGTATTTT. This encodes CATSDPIGGSTDTQYF.

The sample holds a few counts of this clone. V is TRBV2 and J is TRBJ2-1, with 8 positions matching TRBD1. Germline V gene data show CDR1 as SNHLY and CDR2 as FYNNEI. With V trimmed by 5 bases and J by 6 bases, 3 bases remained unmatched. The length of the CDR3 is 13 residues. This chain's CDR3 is CASSWDRLNEQFF. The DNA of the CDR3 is TGTGCCAGCAGTTGGGACAGGCTCAATGAGCAGTTCTTC.

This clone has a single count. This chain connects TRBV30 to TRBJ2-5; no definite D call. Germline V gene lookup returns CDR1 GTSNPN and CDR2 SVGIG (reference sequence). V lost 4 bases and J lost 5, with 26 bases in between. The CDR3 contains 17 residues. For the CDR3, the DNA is TGTGCCTGGAAGCCCCGGCAGCCTAGGAATCTCGAGGAGACCCAGTACTTC. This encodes CAWKPRQPRNLEETQYF.

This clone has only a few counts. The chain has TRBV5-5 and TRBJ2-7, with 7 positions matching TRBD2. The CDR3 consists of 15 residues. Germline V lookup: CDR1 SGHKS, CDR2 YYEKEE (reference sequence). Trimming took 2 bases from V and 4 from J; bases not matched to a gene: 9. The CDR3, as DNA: TGTGCCAGCAGCTTTTGGGCGGGGGACGGATACGAGCAGTACTTC. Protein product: CASSFWAGDGYEQYF.

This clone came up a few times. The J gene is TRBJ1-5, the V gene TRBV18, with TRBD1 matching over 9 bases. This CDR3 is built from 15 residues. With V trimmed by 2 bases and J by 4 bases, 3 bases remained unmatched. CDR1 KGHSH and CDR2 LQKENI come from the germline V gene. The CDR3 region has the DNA TGTGCCAGCTCACCAACAGGGGGCCAGAATCAGCCCCAGCATTTT. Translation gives CASSPTGGQNQPQHF. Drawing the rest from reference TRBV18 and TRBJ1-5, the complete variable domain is NAGVMQNPRHLVRRRGQEARLRCSPMKGHSHVYWYRQLPEEGLKFMVYLQKENIIDESGMPKERFSAEFPKEGPSILRIQQVVRGDSAAYFCASSPTGGQNQPQHFGDGTRLSIL.

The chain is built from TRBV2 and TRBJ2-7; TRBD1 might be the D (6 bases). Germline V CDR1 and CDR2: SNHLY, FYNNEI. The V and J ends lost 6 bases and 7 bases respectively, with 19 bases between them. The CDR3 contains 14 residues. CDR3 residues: CASRSTGTTREQYF. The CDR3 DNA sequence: TGTGCCAGCAGGAGTACCGGGACAACAAGGGAGCAGTACTTC.

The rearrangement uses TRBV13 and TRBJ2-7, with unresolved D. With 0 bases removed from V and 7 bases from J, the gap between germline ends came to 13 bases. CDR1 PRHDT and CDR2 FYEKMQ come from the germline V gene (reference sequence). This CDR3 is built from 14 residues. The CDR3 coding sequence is TGTGCCAGCAGCTTAGGGCGGTGGATAGGTGAGCAGTACTTC. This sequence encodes CASSLGRWIGEQYF.

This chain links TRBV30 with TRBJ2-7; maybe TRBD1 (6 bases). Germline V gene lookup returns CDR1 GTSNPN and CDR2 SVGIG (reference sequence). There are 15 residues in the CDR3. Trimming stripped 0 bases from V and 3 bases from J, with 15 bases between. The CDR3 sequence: CAWSVGQPNHYEQYF. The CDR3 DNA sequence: TGTGCCTGGAGTGTAGGACAGCCCAACCACTACGAGCAGTACTTC.

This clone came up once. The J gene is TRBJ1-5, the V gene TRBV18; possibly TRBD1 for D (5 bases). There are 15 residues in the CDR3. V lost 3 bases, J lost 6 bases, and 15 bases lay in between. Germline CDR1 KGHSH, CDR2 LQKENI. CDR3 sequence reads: CASSPTQETLQPQHF. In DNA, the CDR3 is TGTGCCAGCTCACCTACACAGGAAACACTTCAGCCCCAGCATTTT.

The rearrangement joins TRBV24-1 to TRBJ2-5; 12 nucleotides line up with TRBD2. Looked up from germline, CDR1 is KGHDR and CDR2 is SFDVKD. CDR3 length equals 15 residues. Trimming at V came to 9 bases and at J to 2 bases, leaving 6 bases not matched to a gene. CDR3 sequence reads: CATSTLAGGQETQYF. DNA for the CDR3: TGTGCCACCTCAACGCTAGCGGGGGGGCAAGAGACCCAGTACTTC.